One and the same sample provided the 13 T cell receptor beta chains below, sequenced in a study of regulatory T cells in long-lasting Graves disease. Building the TCR beta libraries relied on iRepertoire HTBI primers, and CDR3 regions underwent Arm-PCR. TCRdb re-called the multiplex PCR reads with MiXCR, one entry per CDR3 protein. The table has about 450,000 distinct CDR3 sequences, 23% seen once; the top ten hold approximately 25%. Time point defined: persistent/refractory GD, antithyroid drugs over 5 years with positive TRAb. The TCR library was made from RNA extracted from PBMCs. Specimen: peripheral blood mononuclear cells (PBMCs), collected when the disease was refractory, from a patient treated with antithyroid drugs. These TCRs come from a female donor with Graves disease.

This clonotype was observed a handful of times. The V call is TRBV19, the J call TRBJ2-7; no clear D. Per the germline V gene, CDR1 is LNHDA and CDR2 is SQIVND (reference sequence). The CDR3 contains 11 residues. CDR3 protein: CAVGPSYEQYF. The CDR3 nucleotides read TGTGCAGTCGGTCCCTCCTACGAGCAGTACTTC.

This clonotype was counted at least ten times. This chain links TRBV11-2 with TRBJ2-5; D is possibly TRBD1 or TRBD2 (5 bases each). Trimming stripped 6 bases from V and 2 bases from J, with 19 bases between. Germline-derived CDR1 and CDR2 are SGHAT and FQNNGV. The CDR3 has 16 amino acids. The CDR3 sequence is CASRLPGRLRQETQYF. The CDR3 DNA is TGTGCCAGCAGATTGCCGGGGCGCCTACGACAAGAGACCCAGTACTTC. Full variable domain (rest looked up from reference TRBV11-2 and TRBJ2-5): EAGVAQSPRYKIIEKRQSVAFWCNPISGHATLYWYQQILGQGPKLLIQFQNNGVVDDSQLPKDRFSAERLKGVDSTLKIQPAKLEDSAVYLCASRLPGRLRQETQYFGPGTRLLVL.

In this sample, this clonotype turned up many times. CDR3 region: CASSRVGTGVHEQYF. Here the CDR3 DNA reads TGTGCCAGCAGCCGCGTCGGGACAGGGGTCCACGAGCAGTACTTC. V usage is TRBV7-2 and J usage is TRBJ2-7; 10 nucleotides line up with TRBD1. CDR3 length equals 15 residues. V shed 5 bases and J 5 bases; nucleotides not matched to a gene: 9. The germline V gene encodes CDR1 SGHTA and CDR2 FQGNSA.

This clonotype came up many times. The chain is built from TRBV7-8 and TRBJ2-5, with 7 bases aligning to TRBD2. J lost 2 bases, V lost 1 base, and 4 bases had no gene match. The CDR3 is 15 amino acids. The germline V gene has CDR1 SGHVS and CDR2 FQNEAQ. The CDR3 region is CASSLVLGGQETQYF. Here the CDR3 DNA reads TGTGCCAGCAGCTTAGTCCTGGGAGGGCAAGAGACCCAGTACTTC.

This clonotype appeared many times. The chain uses TRBV6-1 and TRBJ2-7; D remains unclear. This CDR3 is 13 amino acids long. Per the germline V gene, CDR1 is MNHNS and CDR2 is SASEGT. With 5 bases removed from V and 1 base from J, the gap between germline ends came to 9 bases. The chain's CDR3 is CASSIENSYEQYF. CDR3 sequence (DNA): TGTGCCAGCAGTATTGAGAATTCCTACGAGCAGTACTTC.

This chain connects TRBV9 to TRBJ1-1; D uncertain. CDR1 and CDR2 from the germline V gene are SGDLS and YYNGEE. Trimming removed 3 bases from V and 4 bases from J, with 13 bases in between. The CDR3 runs to 14 residues. Here the CDR3 reads CASSESMYGTEAFF. The DNA of the CDR3 is TGTGCCAGCAGCGAGAGCATGTACGGCACTGAAGCTTTCTTT.

This clonotype was seen only a few times. The chain carries TRBV7-8 and TRBJ1-4; possibly TRBD1 for D (5 bases). V was trimmed by 0 bases and J by 7 bases, leaving 9 bases between them. CDR1 is SGHVS, CDR2 FQNEAQ, per germline. The CDR3 sequence is 14 residues long. The DNA for the CDR3 is TGTGCCAGCAGCTTAGCTCCAGGGACTGAAAAACTGTTTTTT. Amino acids: CASSLAPGTEKLFF.

This clonotype was counted between two and nine times. This chain joins TRBV6-1 and TRBJ1-1; D ambiguous. From germline, CDR1 is MNHNS and CDR2 SASEGT. The CDR3 runs to 12 residues. The V gene lost 6 bases and the J gene lost 4 bases, with 9 bases spanning the gap. Here the CDR3 DNA reads TGTGCCAGCAGACAAGTCGCCACTGAAGCTTTCTTT. Translating it yields CASRQVATEAFF.

The sample holds many counts of this clonotype. The chain joins TRBV28 to TRBJ2-5; TRBD2 might be the D (5 bases). The CDR3 spans 14 residues. Trimming removed 5 bases at V and 5 bases at J, with 15 bases between. Germline V gene data show CDR1 as MDHEN and CDR2 as SYDVKM. The CDR3: CASSPGRGWETQYF. Written as DNA, the CDR3 is TGTGCCAGCAGTCCGGGGAGAGGTTGGGAGACCCAGTACTTC.

The rearrangement joins TRBV11-1 to TRBJ2-5; tentatively, D is TRBD1 or TRBD2 (5 bases each). Per the germline V gene, CDR1 is SGHAT and CDR2 is FQDESV (reference sequence). The CDR3 loop spans 14 amino acids. The ends were cut back, 7 bases at V and 4 bases at J, with 16 bases in the middle. CDR3 coding DNA: TGTGCCAGCACCTCTGGATGGGACGGAGAGACCCAGTACTTC. It specifies CASTSGWDGETQYF.

This clonotype was recorded at least ten times. J is TRBJ1-1 and V is TRBV12-3 or TRBV12-4; D unresolved. The V end lost 2 bases, the J end lost 0 bases, and 10 bases lay between the germline ends. The CDR3 has 15 residues. CDR3 residues: CASSLSRRLNTEAFF. For the CDR3, the DNA is TGTGCCAGCAGTTTAAGTAGGAGGTTGAACACTGAAGCTTTCTTT.

This clonotype was found a few times. The V gene is TRBV20-1, the J gene TRBJ1-1; no clear D gene. V lost 1 base and J 0 bases, leaving 9 bases between the germline ends. Germline CDR1 and CDR2: DFQATT and SNEGSKA (reference sequence). The length of the CDR3 is 14 residues. CDR3 in amino acids: CSARVLRVNTEAFF. CDR3 nucleotide sequence: TGCAGTGCTAGAGTTCTGCGAGTGAACACTGAAGCTTTCTTT.

The sample holds many counts of this clonotype. V is TRBV2 and J is TRBJ2-5, with D maybe TRBD2 (6 bases). CDR3 length: 11 residues. Looked up from germline, CDR1 is SNHLY and CDR2 is FYNNEI. The germline V and J ends were trimmed by 11 bases and 2 bases, with 9 bases remaining between them. The CDR3 here is CAGGIQETQYF. The CDR3 DNA reads as TGTGCCGGAGGGATTCAAGAGACCCAGTACTTC.